Listed below are T cell receptor beta chains from one sample, sequenced in a study of T cell changes during pregnancy in multiple sclerosis. The method was immunoSEQ multiplex PCR; TCRdb's version includes in-frame clones alone and lacks a portion of them. The table has tens of thousands of clones, roughly nine tenths seen once. The source material was CD8+ T cells from peripheral blood mononuclear cells, sampled in the second trimester of pregnancy. Source of these receptors: a female donor with multiple sclerosis, enrolled in a pregnancy study. Each CDR3 is given with its conserved first and last residue. The D gene is left open where the match is weak. Where a row states a size, it is once, few, many or the class of an expanded clone; other rows omit it.

j_call cdr3_length clone_size v_call d_call cdr3_aa cdr3_nt
TRBJ1-5 15 NA TRBV6-5 NA CASSYSEEGNQPQHF TGTGCCAGCAGTTACTCGGAAGAGGGCAATCAGCCCCAGCATTTT
TRBJ2-7 15 NA TRBV4-2 NA CASSQGGRPFYEQYF TGTGCCAGCAGCCAAGGGGGGCGTCCGTTCTACGAGCAGTACTTC
TRBJ1-1 14 once TRBV6-5 TRBD1 CASSWTGGITEAFF TGTGCCAGCAGTTGGACAGGGGGCATCACTGAAGCTTTCTTT
TRBJ2-1 15 NA TRBV5-1 TRBD1 CASSLVQGEHREQFF TGCGCCAGCAGCTTGGTACAGGGGGAGCATAGAGAGCAGTTCTTC
TRBJ2-2 15 NA TRBV19 NA CASSTGTTAGGELFF TGTGCCAGTAGTACAGGGACAACGGCCGGCGGGGAGCTGTTTTTT
TRBJ1-6 15 NA TRBV4-1 TRBD1 CASSQEDRLFEPLHF TGCGCCAGCAGCCAAGAGGACAGGTTGTTTGAACCCCTCCACTTT
TRBJ1-1 13 NA TRBV19 NA CASCDRYHTEAFF TGTGCCAGTTGTGACAGGTATCACACTGAAGCTTTCTTT
TRBJ1-1 15 NA TRBV25-1 TRBD1 CASRQGQQMNTEAFF TGTGCCAGCAGACAGGGACAGCAGATGAACACTGAAGCTTTCTTT
TRBJ2-3 15 NA TRBV4-1 NA CASSVAGISTDTQYF TGCGCCAGCAGCGTCGCCGGGATAAGCACAGATACGCAGTATTTT
TRBJ1-1 13 few TRBV15 NA CATSSWRNTEAFF TGTGCCACCAGCAGTTGGAGGAACACTGAAGCTTTCTTT
TRBJ1-2 11 NA TRBV27 NA CASRANYGYTF TGTGCCAGCAGAGCCAACTATGGCTACACCTTC
TRBJ1-1 14 NA TRBV11-2 NA CASSLLISNTEAFF TGTGCCAGCAGCTTATTAATCTCTAACACTGAAGCTTTCTTT
TRBJ2-1 20 NA TRBV4-2 TRBD2 CASSQDGAPSGMISYNEQFF TGTGCCAGCAGCCAAGATGGGGCGCCTAGCGGGATGATCTCCTACAATGAGCAGTTCTTC
TRBJ2-4 13 NA TRBV6-1 NA CASSIVAKNIQYF TGTGCCAGCAGTATAGTAGCCAAAAACATTCAGTACTTC
TRBJ1-1 14 NA TRBV5-1 NA CASSYPGLNTEAFF TGCGCCAGCAGTTACCCAGGGCTGAACACTGAAGCTTTCTTT
TRBJ2-1 14 NA TRBV4-1 TRBD1 CASSGQGVYNEQFF TGCGCCAGCTCAGGACAGGGGGTCTACAATGAGCAGTTCTTC
TRBJ1-5 15 NA TRBV18 TRBD1 CASSLGQGGNQPQHF TGTGCCAGCTCACTGGGACAGGGGGGAAATCAGCCCCAGCATTTT
TRBJ2-2 15 NA TRBV27 TRBD2 CASISTSENTGELFF TGTGCCAGCATATCAACTAGCGAGAACACCGGGGAGCTGTTTTTT
TRBJ2-5 15 NA TRBV6-5 TRBD1 CASSYGTGSQETQYF TGTGCCAGCAGTTATGGGACAGGATCGCAGGAGACCCAGTACTTC
TRBJ2-7 13 NA TRBV11-3 TRBD1 CASSLGTGGEQYF TGTGCCAGCAGCTTAGGGACAGGCGGCGAGCAGTACTTC
TRBJ2-7 14 NA TRBV6-4 TRBD2 CASSALAGVNEQYF TGTGCCAGCAGTGCGCTAGCGGGAGTAAACGAGCAGTACTTC
TRBJ1-4 17 NA TRBV7-2 TRBD1 CASSPTWTGDINEKLFF TGTGCCAGCAGCCCGACATGGACAGGGGATATTAATGAAAAACTGTTTTTT